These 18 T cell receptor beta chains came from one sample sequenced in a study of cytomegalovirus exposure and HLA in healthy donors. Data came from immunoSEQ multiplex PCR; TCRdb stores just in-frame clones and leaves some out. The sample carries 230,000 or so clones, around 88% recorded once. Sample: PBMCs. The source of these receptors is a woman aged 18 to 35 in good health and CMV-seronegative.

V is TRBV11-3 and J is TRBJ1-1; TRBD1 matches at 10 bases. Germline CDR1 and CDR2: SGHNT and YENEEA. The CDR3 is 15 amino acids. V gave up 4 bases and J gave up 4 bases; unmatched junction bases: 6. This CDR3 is CASSSRGQGGTEAFF. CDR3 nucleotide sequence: TGTGCCAGCAGCTCCCGTGGACAGGGGGGCACTGAAGCTTTCTTT.

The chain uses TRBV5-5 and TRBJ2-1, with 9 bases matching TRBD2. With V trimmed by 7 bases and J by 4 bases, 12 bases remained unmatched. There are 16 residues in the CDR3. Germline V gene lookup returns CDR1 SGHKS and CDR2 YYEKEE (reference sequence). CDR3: CASGMRLAGRYNEQFF. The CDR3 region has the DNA TGTGCCAGCGGAATGAGGCTAGCGGGGAGATACAATGAGCAGTTCTTC.

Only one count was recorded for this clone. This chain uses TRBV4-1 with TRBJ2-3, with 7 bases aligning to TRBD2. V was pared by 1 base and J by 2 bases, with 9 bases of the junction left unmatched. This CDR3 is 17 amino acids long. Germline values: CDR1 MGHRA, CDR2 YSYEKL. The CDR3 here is CASSQAAGDSYTDTQYF. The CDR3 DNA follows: TGCGCCAGCAGCCAAGCTGCGGGAGACAGTTACACAGATACGCAGTATTTT.

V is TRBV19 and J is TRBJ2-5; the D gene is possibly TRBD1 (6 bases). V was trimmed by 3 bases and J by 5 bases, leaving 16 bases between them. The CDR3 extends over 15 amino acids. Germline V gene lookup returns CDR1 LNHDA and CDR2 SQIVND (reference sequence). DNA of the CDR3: TGTGCCAGTAGTATCCGGGGCCCGAGGGGGGAGACCCAGTACTTC. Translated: CASSIRGPRGETQYF.

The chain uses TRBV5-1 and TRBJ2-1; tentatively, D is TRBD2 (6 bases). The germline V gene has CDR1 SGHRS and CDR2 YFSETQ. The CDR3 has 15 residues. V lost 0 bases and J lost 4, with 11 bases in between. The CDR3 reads CASSLALAPYNEQFF. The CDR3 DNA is TGCGCCAGCAGCTTGGCCCTAGCGCCATACAATGAGCAGTTCTTC.

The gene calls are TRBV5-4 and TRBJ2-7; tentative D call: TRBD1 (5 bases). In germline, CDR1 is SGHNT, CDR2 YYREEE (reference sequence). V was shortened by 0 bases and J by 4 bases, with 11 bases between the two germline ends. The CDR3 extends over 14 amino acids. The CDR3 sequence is CASSLGQGNYEQYF. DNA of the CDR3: TGTGCCAGCAGCTTGGGTCAGGGTAATTACGAGCAGTACTTC.

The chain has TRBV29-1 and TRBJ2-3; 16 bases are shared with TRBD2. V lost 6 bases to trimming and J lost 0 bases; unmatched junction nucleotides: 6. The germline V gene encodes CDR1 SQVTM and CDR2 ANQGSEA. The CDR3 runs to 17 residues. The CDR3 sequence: CSVLGTSGRASTDTQYF. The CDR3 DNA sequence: TGCAGCGTCCTGGGGACTAGCGGGAGGGCTAGCACAGATACGCAGTATTTT.

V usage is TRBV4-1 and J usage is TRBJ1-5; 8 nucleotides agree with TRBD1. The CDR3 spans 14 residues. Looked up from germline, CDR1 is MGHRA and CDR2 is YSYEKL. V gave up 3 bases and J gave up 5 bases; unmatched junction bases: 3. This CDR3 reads CASSQVTGDQPQHF. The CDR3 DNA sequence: TGCGCCAGCAGCCAGGTGACAGGGGATCAGCCCCAGCATTTT.

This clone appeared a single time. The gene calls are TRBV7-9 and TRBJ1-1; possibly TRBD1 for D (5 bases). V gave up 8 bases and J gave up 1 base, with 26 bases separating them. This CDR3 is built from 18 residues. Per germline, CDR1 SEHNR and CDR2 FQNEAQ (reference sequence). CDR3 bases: TGTGCCAGCTCGACGGTGGCGAAAGTGGGGCGGCGGAACACTGAAGCTTTCTTT. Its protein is CASSTVAKVGRRNTEAFF.

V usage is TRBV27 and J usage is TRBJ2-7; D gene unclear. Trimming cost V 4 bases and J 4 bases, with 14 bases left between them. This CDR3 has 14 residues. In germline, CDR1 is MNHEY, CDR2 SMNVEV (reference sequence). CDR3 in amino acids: CASSSLKARYEQYF. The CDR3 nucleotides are TGTGCCAGCAGTTCTCTAAAAGCTCGGTACGAGCAGTACTTC.

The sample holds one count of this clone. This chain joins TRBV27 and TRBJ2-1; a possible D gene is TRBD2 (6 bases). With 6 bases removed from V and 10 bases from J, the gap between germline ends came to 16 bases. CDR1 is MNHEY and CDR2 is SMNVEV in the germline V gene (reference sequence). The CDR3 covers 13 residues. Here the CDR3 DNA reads TGTGCCAGCAGCCCCCGGGGGAGACGAGAGCAGTTCTTC. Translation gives CASSPRGRREQFF.

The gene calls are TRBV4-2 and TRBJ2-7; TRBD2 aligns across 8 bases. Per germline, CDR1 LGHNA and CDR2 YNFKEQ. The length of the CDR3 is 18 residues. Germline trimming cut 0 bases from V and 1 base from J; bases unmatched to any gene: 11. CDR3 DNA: TGTGCCAGCAGCCAAGATCTGGTGGGTAGCGGGGCTTCCTACGAGCAGTACTTC. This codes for CASSQDLVGSGASYEQYF.

CDR3 sequence: CASSSSGDYTDTQYF. The CDR3 DNA sequence: TGTGCCAGTAGTTCTAGCGGAGATTACACAGATACGCAGTATTTT. The V gene is TRBV19, the J gene TRBJ2-3; 7 nucleotides align to TRBD2. The germline gives CDR1 LNHDA, CDR2 SQIVND (reference sequence). The V segment lost 5 bases and the J segment 2 bases; nucleotides outside the gene matches: 7. This CDR3 has 15 amino acids.

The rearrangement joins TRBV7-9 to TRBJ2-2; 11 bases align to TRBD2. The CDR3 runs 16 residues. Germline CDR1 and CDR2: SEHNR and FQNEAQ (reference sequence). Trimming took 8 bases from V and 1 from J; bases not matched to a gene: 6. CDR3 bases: TGTGCCAGCCGGAAAGGACTAGCGGGGAACACCGGGGAGCTGTTTTTT. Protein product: CASRKGLAGNTGELFF.

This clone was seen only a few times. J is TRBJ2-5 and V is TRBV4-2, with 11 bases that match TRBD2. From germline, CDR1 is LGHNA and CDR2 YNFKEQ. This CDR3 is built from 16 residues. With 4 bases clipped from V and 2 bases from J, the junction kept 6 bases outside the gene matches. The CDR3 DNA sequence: TGTGCCAGCAGCCCGCTATTAGCGGGAGGGCAAGAGACCCAGTACTTC. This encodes CASSPLLAGGQETQYF.

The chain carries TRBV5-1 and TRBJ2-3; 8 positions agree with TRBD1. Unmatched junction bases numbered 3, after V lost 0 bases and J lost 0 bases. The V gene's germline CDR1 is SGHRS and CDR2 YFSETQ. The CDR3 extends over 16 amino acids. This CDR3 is CASSLDGDRSTDTQYF. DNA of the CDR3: TGCGCCAGCAGCTTGGATGGGGACAGGAGCACAGATACGCAGTATTTT.

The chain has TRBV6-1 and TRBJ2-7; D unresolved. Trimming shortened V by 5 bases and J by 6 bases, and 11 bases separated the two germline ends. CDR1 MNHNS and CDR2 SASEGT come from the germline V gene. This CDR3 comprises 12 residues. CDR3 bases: TGTGCCAGCAGTCCACTATTATCCGAGCAGTACTTC. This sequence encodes CASSPLLSEQYF.

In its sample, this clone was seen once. CDR3 in amino acids: CSVEDFTSGGDEQYF. CDR3 sequence (DNA): TGCAGCGTTGAAGACTTCACTAGCGGTGGAGATGAGCAGTACTTC. The chain combines TRBV29-1 with TRBJ2-7; 8 bases line up with TRBD2. V gave up 0 bases and J gave up 7 bases; unmatched junction bases: 11. This CDR3 region has 15 residues. CDR1 is SQVTM and CDR2 is ANQGSEA in the germline V gene.